The entry that follows covers one T cell receptor (beta chain) sequence. Antigen unknown. In germline, CDR1 is SGHVS, CDR2 FNYEAQ. This CDR3 is built from 18 residues. V lost 6 bases and J lost 1, with 19 bases in between. The record originates from a study of chemoradiotherapy in HPV16-positive cancers. Findings of the study overall: In HPV16-positive patients, HPV-responsive T-cell expansion tracked better recurrence-free survival. HPV-specific T cells were functionally defined from only a couple of HPV16-positive patients.

Generated by immunoSEQ multiplex PCR, the TCRdb table keeps only in-frame clones and is missing some. Of 6,000 to 7,500 clones detected, roughly 89% appear once; the ten largest clones hold 3.7%. This sample was taken from a patient who underwent chemoradiotherapy. This TCR was sampled from a human donor with HPV-associated anogenital cancer. V gene TRBV7-6 combines with J gene TRBJ2-6; D possibly corresponds to TRBD2 (6 bases). The CDR3 bases are TGTGCCAGCAGTCGCTCTGGGGGGTCAGATTCTGGGGCCAACGTCCTGACTTTC. Its protein product is CASSRSGGSDSGANVLTF.